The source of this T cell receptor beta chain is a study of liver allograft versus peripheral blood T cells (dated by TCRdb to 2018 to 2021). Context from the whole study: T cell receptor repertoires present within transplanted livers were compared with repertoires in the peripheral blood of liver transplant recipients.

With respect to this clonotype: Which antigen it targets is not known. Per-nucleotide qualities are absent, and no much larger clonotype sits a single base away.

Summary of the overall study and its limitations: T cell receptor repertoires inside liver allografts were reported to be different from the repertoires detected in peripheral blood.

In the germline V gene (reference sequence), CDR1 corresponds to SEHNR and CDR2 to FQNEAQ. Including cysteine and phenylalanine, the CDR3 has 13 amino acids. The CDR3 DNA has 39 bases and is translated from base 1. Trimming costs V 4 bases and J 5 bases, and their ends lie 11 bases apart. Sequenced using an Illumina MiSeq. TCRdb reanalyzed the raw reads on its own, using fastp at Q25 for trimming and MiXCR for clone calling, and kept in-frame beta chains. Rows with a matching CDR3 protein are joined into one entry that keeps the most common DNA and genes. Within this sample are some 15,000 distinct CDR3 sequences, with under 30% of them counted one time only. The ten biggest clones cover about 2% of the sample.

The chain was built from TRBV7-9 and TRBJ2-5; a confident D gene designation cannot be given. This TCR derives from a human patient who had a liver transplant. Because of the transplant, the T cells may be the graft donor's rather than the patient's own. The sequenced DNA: TGTGCCAGCAGCTCTCCATATCCGGAGACCCAGTACTTC. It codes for CASSSPYPETQYF.